Below are 14 T cell receptor beta chains sequenced from a single sample in a study of blood T cell repertoires in COVID-19 (dated by TCRdb to 2020 to 2021). The protocol used for the library was the immunoSEQ multiplex PCR assay. TCRdb re-hosts the immuneACCESS table, in-frame sequences only. Its copies lack some clones; in the studies checked, an unresolved V gene accounts for under half of them, and the cause for the rest is not known. The sample table lists some 300,000 clones, about nine tenths of them with a count of one. Over 9% of the sample is in the top ten clones. The sequencing input was PBMCs or T cells enriched from blood (not recorded which). The origin of the receptors is a woman in her twenties or thirties who had recovered from COVID-19.

This clone was detected once. This chain's CDR3 is CASSLGQFDEQYF. In nucleotides, the CDR3 is TGTGCCAGCAGTTTGGGACAGTTCGACGAGCAGTACTTC. The chain combines TRBV7-9 with TRBJ2-7, with TRBD1 matching 7 bases. The CDR3 runs 13 residues. The junction had 7 bases not matched to a gene; V was cut back by 6 bases and J by 5 bases. Germline loops: CDR1 SEHNR, CDR2 FQNEAQ (reference sequence).

J is TRBJ2-2 and V is TRBV10-3; TRBD2 matches at 9 bases. This CDR3 has 14 residues. CDR1 and CDR2 (germline): ENHRY, SYGVKD. Germline trimming cut 9 bases from V and 2 bases from J; bases unmatched to any gene: 4. Here the CDR3 DNA reads TGTGCCATGAGACTAGCGGCAAACACCGGGGAGCTGTTTTTT. It yields the protein CAMRLAANTGELFF.

The J gene is TRBJ1-2, the V gene TRBV7-9; D may be TRBD1 (5 bases). The germline V gene has CDR1 SEHNR and CDR2 FQNEAQ (reference sequence). Trimming pared 8 bases from V and 7 bases from J, leaving 20 bases between. This CDR3 comprises 14 residues. The CDR3 reads CASSNQETVPGYTF. Here the CDR3 DNA reads TGTGCCAGCTCTAATCAGGAGACAGTTCCTGGCTACACCTTC.

For this clone: Germline and junction disagree at one end, which may indicate a read error. V is TRBV7-2 and J is TRBJ2-7; 8 bases map to TRBD1. Per germline, CDR1 SGHTA and CDR2 FQGNSA. The CDR3 consists of 16 residues. The DNA of the CDR3 is TGTGCCAGCAGCTTTCAGGTGACAGGGGCCTCCCACGAGCAGTACTTC. Its protein product is CASSFQVTGASHEQYF.

This clone was observed a handful of times. The rearrangement uses TRBV12-2 and TRBJ2-5; the table's D gene call, TRBD2, was not cross checked with the DNA. TRBV12-2 is a pseudogene. The CDR3 loop spans 17 amino acids. The CDR3: CASRLEGRRGSQETQYF. The CDR3 DNA is TGTGCAAGTCGCTTAGAGGGTAGAAGAGGGAGTCAAGAGACCCAGTACTTC.

This clone is medium-sized by share. The rearrangement uses TRBV27 and TRBJ1-5; weak D call: TRBD1 (5 bases). The CDR3 loop spans 15 amino acids. V lost 2 bases to trimming and J lost 5 bases, with 13 bases between them. Germline V gene data show CDR1 as MNHEY and CDR2 as SMNVEV (reference sequence). The CDR3 here is CASSLGRGEDQPQHF. CDR3 sequence (DNA): TGTGCCAGCAGTTTAGGGCGGGGCGAGGATCAGCCCCAGCATTTT.

This clone was observed a single time. The chain carries TRBV4-1 and TRBJ1-2, with 8 positions matching TRBD1. With 1 base clipped from V and 7 bases from J, the junction kept 20 bases outside the gene matches. Germline V gene sequence: CDR1 MGHRA, CDR2 YSYEKL. There are 19 residues in the CDR3. In DNA form, the CDR3 reads TGCGCCAGCAGCCAAGTTAACACCGGAGTAGGGACAGGTCTATCTGGCTACACCTTC. This encodes CASSQVNTGVGTGLSGYTF.

The chain is built from TRBV19 and TRBJ1-1; a possible D gene is TRBD1 (5 bases). V lost 0 bases, J lost 1 base, and 9 bases lay in between. Germline CDR1 and CDR2: LNHDA and SQIVND (reference sequence). The CDR3 runs to 15 residues. For the CDR3, the DNA is TGTGCCAGTAGTATAGAGGGGCGACAGAACACTGAAGCTTTCTTT. It translates to CASSIEGRQNTEAFF.

The chain is built from TRBV28 and TRBJ2-1; 11 bases fit TRBD2. CDR1 is MDHEN, CDR2 SYDVKM, per germline. The V gene end was trimmed by 2 bases and the J gene end by 10 bases; junction bases not matched to a gene: 7. The length of the CDR3 is 15 residues. The CDR3 here is CASSLTSGSLWEQFF. As DNA, the CDR3 is TGTGCCAGCAGTTTAACTAGCGGGAGCCTTTGGGAGCAGTTCTTC.

The chain recombines TRBV5-1 with TRBJ1-1; D ambiguous. CDR1 is SGHRS and CDR2 is YFSETQ in the germline V gene. The V end was cut by 1 base, the J end by 3 bases, with 10 bases between. The length of the CDR3 is 14 residues. The CDR3 is CASSLLPEHTEAFF. CDR3 coding DNA: TGCGCCAGCAGCTTGCTGCCAGAACACACTGAAGCTTTCTTT.

This clone was observed a few times. This rearrangement joins TRBV3-1 (or the pseudogene TRBV3-2) to TRBJ2-7, with 13 nucleotides matching TRBD2. Unmatched junction bases numbered 5, after V lost 10 bases and J lost 5 bases. This CDR3 spans 13 amino acids. The V gene's germline CDR1 is LGHDT and CDR2 YNNKEL (reference sequence). Here the CDR3 reads CAIQTSGRDEQYF. DNA for the CDR3: TGTGCCATCCAAACTAGCGGGAGGGACGAGCAGTACTTC.

The chain is built from TRBV28 and TRBJ1-2; possibly TRBD1 for D (5 bases). The V and J ends lost 7 bases and 4 bases respectively, with 16 bases between them. Germline lookup yields CDR1 MDHEN and CDR2 SYDVKM. The CDR3 covers 14 residues. The CDR3 region is CASTPGEGRYGYTF. CDR3 in DNA: TGTGCCAGCACCCCGGGGGAGGGACGCTATGGCTACACCTTC.

V gene TRBV6-5 combines with J gene TRBJ2-6, with 8 bases fitting TRBD1. Germline V gene data show CDR1 as MNHEY and CDR2 as SVGAGI. This CDR3 comprises 15 residues. Losses at the gene ends were 4 bases for V and 2 bases for J; bases not matched to a gene: 1. The CDR3, as DNA: TGTGCCAGCAGTTTACAGGGGGCTGGGGCCAACGTCCTGACTTTC. Its translation: CASSLQGAGANVLTF.

The DNA for the CDR3 is TGTGCCAGTAGTATGAGGGACAGGGGAACCTACGAGCAGTACTTC. Protein: CASSMRDRGTYEQYF. V usage is TRBV19 and J usage is TRBJ2-7; 10 bases agree with TRBD1. The CDR3 is 15 residues long. CDR1 is LNHDA and CDR2 is SQIVND in the germline V gene (reference sequence). The J segment lost 2 bases and the V segment lost 3 bases, leaving 4 bases of the junction unmatched. Drawing the rest from reference TRBV19 and TRBJ2-7, the complete variable domain is DGGITQSPKYLFRKEGQNVTLSCEQNLNHDAMYWYRQDPGQGLRLIYYSQIVNDFQKGDIAEGYSVSREKKESFPLTVTSAQKNPTAFYLCASSMRDRGTYEQYFGPGTRLTVT.